This T cell receptor (beta chain) was sequenced during a study of cytomegalovirus exposure and HLA in healthy donors. Overall study: An analysis done earlier identified about 100 million unique TCR beta sequences from about 179 million T cells.

Study-wide findings and caveats: An apparent linkage of common viral pathogens to several of the most significant clusters emerged in a later analysis.

This clone came up once. Antigen unknown. Trimming removed 4 bases at V and 3 bases at J, with 7 bases between. Germline V gene sequence: CDR1 MNHNY, CDR2 SVGAGI (reference sequence). The CDR3 spans 12 residues. Amplification used 60 Vbeta primers and 13 Jbeta primers. Repertoires were generated with immunoSEQ multiplex PCR, while TCRdb's copy carries only in-frame clones and drops some. This table holds approximately 100,000 clones, just under 75% found once. The sequencing sample was made of PBMCs. The source of this sequence is a human donor in good health. The genes are TRBV6-6 and TRBJ2-7, with D possibly TRBD1 on 5 matching bases. The CDR3 bases are TGTGCCAGCAGTTCCCAGGGCTACGAGCAGTACTTC. Protein sequence: CASSSQGYEQYF.